These 11 T cell receptor beta chains came from one sample sequenced in a study of T cells after yellow fever vaccination. TCRdb reprocessed the 5' RACE reads via MiXCR and lists one record per CDR3 protein. The sample consists of 150,000 to 200,000 distinct CDR3 sequences, 6.2% of them appearing once. The sample in question was CD4+ T cells sorted from PBMCs, obtained on the day of the first yellow fever vaccination. These receptors originate from a man younger than 35 who received the YFV17D yellow fever vaccine.

This clonotype has a count of ten or more. The chain links TRBV5-1 to TRBJ2-7; TRBD2 matches at 11 bases. Germline V gene sequence: CDR1 SGHRS, CDR2 YFSETQ. V dropped 4 bases and J dropped 5; count of bases not matched to a gene: 5. The CDR3 is made up of 14 amino acids. The CDR3 loop is CASSQGLAVNEQYF. In nucleotides, the CDR3 is TGCGCCAGCAGCCAGGGACTAGCGGTCAACGAGCAGTACTTC.

This clonotype came up many times. J is TRBJ2-5 and V is TRBV20-1; D may be TRBD2 (6 bases). Germline V gene sequence: CDR1 DFQATT, CDR2 SNEGSKA (reference sequence). V was trimmed by 0 bases and J by 7 bases, leaving 15 bases between them. This CDR3 spans 14 amino acids. The CDR3 here is CSARERGGPGTQYF. In DNA form, the CDR3 reads TGCAGTGCTAGAGAAAGAGGAGGGCCAGGGACCCAGTACTTC.

V usage is TRBV7-2 and J usage is TRBJ2-3; D gene unclear. Germline V gives CDR1 SGHTA, CDR2 FQGNSA. V was pared by 5 bases and J by 6 bases, with 15 bases between. The CDR3 extends over 14 amino acids. The CDR3 loop reads CASSALPTDDTQYF. The CDR3 DNA is TGTGCCAGCAGCGCACTTCCGACTGATGATACGCAGTATTTT.

V is TRBV6-1 and J is TRBJ1-6; D is possibly TRBD1 (5 bases). The V gene's germline CDR1 is MNHNS and CDR2 SASEGT. V lost 6 bases and J lost 9, with 12 bases in between. This CDR3 contains 13 residues. The CDR3: CASSDRYLSPLHF. CDR3 in DNA: TGTGCCAGCAGCGACAGATATCTTTCACCCCTCCACTTT.

At least ten counts were recorded for this clonotype. This sequence joins TRBV29-1 and TRBJ2-6, with D tentatively TRBD2 (6 bases). The CDR3 totals 15 residues. Trimming took off 6 bases at V and 0 bases at J, with 12 bases between the two ends. Germline V CDR1 and CDR2: SQVTM, ANQGSEA. The CDR3: CSVPGLVSGANVLTF. The CDR3 region has the DNA TGCAGCGTGCCGGGACTGGTCTCTGGGGCCAACGTCCTGACTTTC. Full variable domain (outside the CDR3, taken from reference TRBV29-1 and TRBJ2-6): SAVISQKPSRDICQRGTSLTIQCQVDSQVTMMFWYRQQPGQSLTLIATANQGSEATYESGFVIDKFPISRPNLTFSTLTVSNMSPEDSSIYLCSVPGLVSGANVLTFGAGSRLTVL.

The chain links TRBV6-1 to TRBJ1-2; no reliable D call. V was pared by 1 base and J by 6 bases, with 9 bases between. The CDR3 contains 13 residues. Germline values: CDR1 MNHNS, CDR2 SASEGT. The CDR3 DNA is TGTGCCAGCAGTGAAGGGTATGGAGATGGCTACACCTTC. It codes for CASSEGYGDGYTF.

J is TRBJ2-2 and V is TRBV18; D remains unclear. The germline CDR1 and CDR2 sequences are KGHSH and LQKENI. The CDR3 totals 16 residues. V shed 2 bases and J shed 6 bases, with 16 bases lying between them. The CDR3 DNA is TGTGCCAGCTCACCAAATTTATTGGTCGTCTCCGGGGAGCTGTTTTTT. Its protein is CASSPNLLVVSGELFF.

This clonotype was seen repeatedly, ten times or more. The CDR3 sequence: CASSTTSRTAGEQFF. The CDR3 coding sequence is TGTGCCAGCAGCACAACTTCACGGACGGCCGGTGAGCAGTTCTTC. The genes are TRBV7-9 and TRBJ2-1; no firm D call. V lost 5 bases, J lost 9 bases, and 20 bases lay in between. Germline V gene sequence: CDR1 SEHNR, CDR2 FQNEAQ (reference sequence). The CDR3 has 15 residues.

There are many counts of this clonotype. The chain combines TRBV27 with TRBJ2-7, with 8 bases identical to TRBD2. CDR1 and CDR2 (germline): MNHEY, SMNVEV (reference sequence). CDR3 length: 15 residues. The ends lost 7 bases at V and 0 bases at J; junction bases unmatched: 8. The DNA of the CDR3 is TGTGCCAGCACCTATAGCGGGGAGAGCTCCTACGAGCAGTACGTC. This encodes CASTYSGESSYEQYV.

This clonotype was seen at least ten times. The chain couples TRBV27 to TRBJ2-2; TRBD2 aligns across 7 bases. CDR3 size: 16 residues. Trimming removed 4 bases from V and 5 bases from J; junction bases left unmatched: 10. Germline V gene lookup returns CDR1 MNHEY and CDR2 SMNVEV (reference sequence). The CDR3 region is CASSSRAGRGTGELFF. As DNA, the CDR3 is TGTGCCAGCAGTTCAAGGGCAGGGAGGGGTACCGGGGAGCTGTTTTTT.

This clonotype has a count of ten or more. The chain employs TRBV3-1 and TRBJ1-5; D may be TRBD1 (6 bases). Trimming cost V 5 bases and J 2 bases, with 10 bases left between them. Germline V CDR1 and CDR2: LGHDT, YNNKEL (reference sequence). This CDR3 spans 14 amino acids. CDR3 DNA sequence: TGTGCCAGCAGCGGGGGCAGAGGCAATCAGCCCCAGCATTTT. It specifies CASSGGRGNQPQHF.